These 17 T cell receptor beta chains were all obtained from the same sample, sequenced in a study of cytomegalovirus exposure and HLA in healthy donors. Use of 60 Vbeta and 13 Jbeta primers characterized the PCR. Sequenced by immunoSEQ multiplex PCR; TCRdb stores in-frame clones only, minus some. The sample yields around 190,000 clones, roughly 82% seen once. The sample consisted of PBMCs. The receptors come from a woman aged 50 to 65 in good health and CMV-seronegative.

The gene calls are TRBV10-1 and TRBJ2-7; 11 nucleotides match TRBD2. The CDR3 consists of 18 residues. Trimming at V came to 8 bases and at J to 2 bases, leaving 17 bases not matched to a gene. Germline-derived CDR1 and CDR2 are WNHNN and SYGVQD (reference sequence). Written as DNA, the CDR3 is TGCGCCAGCGCCCCCGGGACTAGCGGCGACGGGGGGCCCTACGAGCAGTACTTC. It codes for CASAPGTSGDGGPYEQYF.

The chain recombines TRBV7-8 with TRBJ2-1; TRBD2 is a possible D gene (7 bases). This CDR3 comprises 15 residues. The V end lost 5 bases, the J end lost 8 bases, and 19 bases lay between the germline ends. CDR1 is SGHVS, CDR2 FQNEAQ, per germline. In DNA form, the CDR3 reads TGTGCCAGCAGCCCCATCATGGGGGGGGGCTATGAGCAGTTCTTC. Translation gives CASSPIMGGGYEQFF.

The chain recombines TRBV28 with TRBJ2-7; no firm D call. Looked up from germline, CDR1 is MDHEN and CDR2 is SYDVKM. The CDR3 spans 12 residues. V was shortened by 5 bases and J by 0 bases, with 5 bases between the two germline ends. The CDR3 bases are TGTGCCAGCAGTCAGATCTCCTACGAGCAGTACTTC. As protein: CASSQISYEQYF.

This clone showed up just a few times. This chain's CDR3 is CASSRGTSGEAGELFF. CDR3 coding DNA: TGTGCCAGCAGTCGAGGGACTAGCGGGGAGGCCGGGGAGCTGTTTTTT. The V gene is TRBV7-2, the J gene TRBJ2-2, with 13 bases lining up with TRBD2. The CDR3 is 16 residues long. The ends lost 6 bases at V and 6 bases at J; junction bases unmatched: 7. CDR1 is SGHTA and CDR2 is FQGNSA in the germline V gene.

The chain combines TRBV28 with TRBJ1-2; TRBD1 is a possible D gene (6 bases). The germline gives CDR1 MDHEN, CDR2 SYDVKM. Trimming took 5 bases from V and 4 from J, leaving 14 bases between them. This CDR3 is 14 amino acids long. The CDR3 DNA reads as TGTGCCAGCAGTCTAACTGGACAGATCTATGGCTACACCTTC. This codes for CASSLTGQIYGYTF.

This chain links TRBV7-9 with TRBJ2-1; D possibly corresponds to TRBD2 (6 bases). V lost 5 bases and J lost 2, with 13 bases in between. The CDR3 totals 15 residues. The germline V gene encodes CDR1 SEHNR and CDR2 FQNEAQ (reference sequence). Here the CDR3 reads CASSGDSIPYNEQFF. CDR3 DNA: TGTGCCAGCAGCGGGGACTCCATTCCCTACAATGAGCAGTTCTTC.

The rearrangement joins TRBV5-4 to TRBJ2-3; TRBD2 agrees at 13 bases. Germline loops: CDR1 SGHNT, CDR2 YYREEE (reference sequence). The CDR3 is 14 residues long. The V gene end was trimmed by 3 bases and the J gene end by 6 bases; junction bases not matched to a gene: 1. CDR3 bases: TGTGCCAGCAGCTCGACTAGCGGGGGGGATACGCAGTATTTT. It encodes CASSSTSGGDTQYF.

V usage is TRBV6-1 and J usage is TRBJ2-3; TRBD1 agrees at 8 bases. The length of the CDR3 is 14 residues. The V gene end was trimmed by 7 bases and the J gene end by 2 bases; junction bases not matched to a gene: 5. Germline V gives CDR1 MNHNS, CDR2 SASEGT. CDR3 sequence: CASIRTGPTDTQYF. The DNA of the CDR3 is TGTGCCAGCATACGGACAGGGCCCACAGATACGCAGTATTTT.

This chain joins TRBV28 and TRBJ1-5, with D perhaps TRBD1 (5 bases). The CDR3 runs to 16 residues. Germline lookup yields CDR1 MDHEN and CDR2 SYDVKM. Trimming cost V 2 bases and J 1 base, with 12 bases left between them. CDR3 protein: CASSLLGGGSNQPQHF. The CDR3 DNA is TGTGCCAGCAGTTTACTGGGGGGAGGGAGCAATCAGCCCCAGCATTTT.

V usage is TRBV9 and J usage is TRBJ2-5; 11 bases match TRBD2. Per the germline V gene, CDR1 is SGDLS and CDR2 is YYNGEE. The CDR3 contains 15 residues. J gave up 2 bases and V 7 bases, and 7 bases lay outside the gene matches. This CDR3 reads CASARLAGLQETQYF. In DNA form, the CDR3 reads TGTGCCAGCGCGAGACTAGCGGGACTACAAGAGACCCAGTACTTC.

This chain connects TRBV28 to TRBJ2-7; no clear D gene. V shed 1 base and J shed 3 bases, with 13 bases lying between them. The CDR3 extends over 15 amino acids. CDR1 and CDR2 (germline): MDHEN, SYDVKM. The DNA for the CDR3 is TGTGCCAGCAGTTTATTTGAGAAAGTCGGCTACGAGCAGTACTTC. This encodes CASSLFEKVGYEQYF.

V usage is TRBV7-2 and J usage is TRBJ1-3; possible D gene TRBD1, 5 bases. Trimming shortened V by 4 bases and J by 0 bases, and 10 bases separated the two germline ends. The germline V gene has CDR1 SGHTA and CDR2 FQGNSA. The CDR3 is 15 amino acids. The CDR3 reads CASSSMGGSGNTIYF. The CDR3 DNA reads TGTGCCAGCAGCTCAATGGGGGGCTCTGGAAACACCATATATTTT.

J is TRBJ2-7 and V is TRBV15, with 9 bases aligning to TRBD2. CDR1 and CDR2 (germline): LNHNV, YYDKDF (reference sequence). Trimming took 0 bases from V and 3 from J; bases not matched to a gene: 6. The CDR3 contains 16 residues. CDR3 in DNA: TGTGCCACCAGCAGAGATTTCCTAGCGGGACACTACGAGCAGTACTTC. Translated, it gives CATSRDFLAGHYEQYF.

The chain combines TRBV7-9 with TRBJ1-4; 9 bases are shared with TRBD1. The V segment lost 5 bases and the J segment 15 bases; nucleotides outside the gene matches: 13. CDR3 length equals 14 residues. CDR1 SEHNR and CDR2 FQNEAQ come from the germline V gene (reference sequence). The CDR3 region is CASSRDRASELMFF. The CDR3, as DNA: TGTGCCAGCAGCCGGGACAGGGCCTCGGAATTGATGTTTTTT.

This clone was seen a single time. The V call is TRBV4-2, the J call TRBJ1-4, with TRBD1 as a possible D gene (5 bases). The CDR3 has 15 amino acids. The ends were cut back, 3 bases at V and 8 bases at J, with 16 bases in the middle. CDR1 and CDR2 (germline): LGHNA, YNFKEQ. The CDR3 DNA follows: TGTGCCAGCAGCCAGAGGGAGGGGAACGGGGAAAAACTGTTTTTT. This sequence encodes CASSQREGNGEKLFF.

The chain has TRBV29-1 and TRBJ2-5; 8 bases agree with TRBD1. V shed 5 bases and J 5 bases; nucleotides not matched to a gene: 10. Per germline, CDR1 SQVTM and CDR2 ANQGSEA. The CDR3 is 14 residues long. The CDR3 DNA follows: TGCAGCGTTTGGGGCCGACAGGGGCTGGAGACCCAGTACTTC. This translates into CSVWGRQGLETQYF.

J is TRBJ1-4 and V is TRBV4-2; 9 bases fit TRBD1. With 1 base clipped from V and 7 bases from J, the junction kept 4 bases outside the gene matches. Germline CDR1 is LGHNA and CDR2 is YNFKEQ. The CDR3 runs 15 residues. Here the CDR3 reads CASSQGDRAGEKLFF. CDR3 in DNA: TGTGCCAGCAGCCAAGGGGACAGGGCTGGTGAAAAACTGTTTTTT.